Shown below are 9 T cell receptor beta chains from a single sample sequenced in a study of technical replicates of blood from a handful of donors (dated by TCRdb to about 2017). The method behind the library was the immunoSEQ multiplex PCR assay. TCRdb limited this immuneACCESS table to in-frame rearrangements with V and J called. A share of clones is missing; checked studies link under half to unresolved V genes, and the rest is unexplained. In this sample the table shows about 70,000 clones, about 94% of which occur a single time. Clones ranked in the top ten supply about 0.4% of the sample. The sample comprised T cells isolated from PBMCs. The receptors stem from a human donor in good health.

The chain has TRBV19 and TRBJ1-5; no reliable D call. Germline V gene sequence: CDR1 LNHDA, CDR2 SQIVND (reference sequence). Trimming shortened V by 6 bases and J by 4 bases, and 19 bases separated the two germline ends. CDR3 size: 16 residues. CDR3 protein: CASRSRRGSQNQPQHF. The CDR3 region has the DNA TGTGCCAGTAGAAGCCGTCGCGGTTCGCAGAATCAGCCCCAGCATTTT.

The chain carries TRBV19 and TRBJ1-4, with TRBD1 as a possible D gene (5 bases). This CDR3 is 14 amino acids long. Trimming removed 7 bases at V and 4 bases at J, with 13 bases between. CDR1 and CDR2 (germline): LNHDA, SQIVND (reference sequence). The CDR3 loop reads CASTGWGDNEKLFF. Here the CDR3 DNA reads TGTGCCAGTACTGGGTGGGGCGATAATGAAAAACTGTTTTTT.

The V gene is TRBV29-1, the J gene TRBJ1-3; no reliable D call. The CDR3 covers 13 residues. The germline V gene encodes CDR1 SQVTM and CDR2 ANQGSEA. Deletions cut 6 bases from V and 0 bases from J, with 9 bases between. DNA of the CDR3: TGCAGCGTCGCAAGTAGCTCTGGAAACACCATATATTTT. Translation: CSVASSSGNTIYF.

This chain joins TRBV9 and TRBJ2-3; no definite D call. Trimming removed 3 bases at V and 6 bases at J, with 5 bases between. CDR1 is SGDLS, CDR2 YYNGEE, per germline. The CDR3 has 11 amino acids. The CDR3 is CASSARDTQYF. The CDR3 DNA sequence: TGTGCCAGCAGCGCCAGGGATACGCAGTATTTT.

The chain combines TRBV7-2 with TRBJ2-7, with 9 bases fitting TRBD1. The CDR3 contains 15 residues. V trimming: 1 base; J trimming: 6 bases; junction bases outside the gene matches: 7. Germline V gene lookup returns CDR1 SGHTA and CDR2 FQGNSA. DNA for the CDR3: TGTGCCAGCAGCTTAGATGGGACAGGGTCGTCCGAGCAGTACTTC. Translation: CASSLDGTGSSEQYF.

V is TRBV10-1 and J is TRBJ2-1; a weak D match, TRBD2 (7 bases). Trimming removed 1 base at V and 5 bases at J, with 12 bases between. This CDR3 has 15 residues. Germline V gives CDR1 WNHNN, CDR2 SYGVQD (reference sequence). Here the CDR3 DNA reads TGCGCCAGCAGTGAGTGGAGGGGGGGACACAATGAGCAGTTCTTC. It encodes CASSEWRGGHNEQFF.

This chain uses TRBV4-3 with TRBJ2-1; D gene ambiguous. Trimming took off 0 bases at V and 6 bases at J, with 15 bases between the two ends. The CDR3 spans 16 residues. Germline-derived CDR1 and CDR2 are LGHNA and YSLEER. The CDR3 spells CASSQDRLLYTNEQFF. The CDR3 DNA is TGCGCCAGCAGCCAAGATCGACTTCTCTACACCAATGAGCAGTTCTTC.

This clone was observed a handful of times. V is TRBV18 and J is TRBJ2-3; D is possibly TRBD2 (5 bases). Trimming took off 1 base at V and 2 bases at J, with 16 bases between the two ends. Germline CDR1 and CDR2: KGHSH and LQKENI. The CDR3 runs to 17 residues. CDR3 residues: CASSPLFFREHTDTQYF. The CDR3, as DNA: TGTGCCAGCTCACCACTATTTTTTAGGGAGCACACAGATACGCAGTATTTT.

V and J are TRBV6-6 and TRBJ1-1, with TRBD1 matching 9 bases. The CDR3 has 15 residues. Germline loops: CDR1 MNHNY, CDR2 SVGAGI (reference sequence). The V gene end was trimmed by 2 bases and the J gene end by 3 bases; junction bases not matched to a gene: 4. The CDR3 DNA reads as TGTGCCAGCAGTTACGGGACAGGGTGGGACACTGAAGCTTTCTTT. This translates into CASSYGTGWDTEAFF.